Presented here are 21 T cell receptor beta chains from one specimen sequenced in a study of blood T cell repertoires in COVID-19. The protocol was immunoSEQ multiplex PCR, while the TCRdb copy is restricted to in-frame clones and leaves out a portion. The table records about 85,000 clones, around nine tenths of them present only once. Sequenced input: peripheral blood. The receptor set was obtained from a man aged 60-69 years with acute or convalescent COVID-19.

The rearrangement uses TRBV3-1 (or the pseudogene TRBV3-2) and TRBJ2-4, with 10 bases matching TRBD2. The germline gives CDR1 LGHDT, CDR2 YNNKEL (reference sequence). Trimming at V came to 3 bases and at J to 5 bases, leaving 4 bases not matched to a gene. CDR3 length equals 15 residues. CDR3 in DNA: TGTGCCAGCAGCCATTCTAGCGGGGGAGAAAACATTCAGTACTTC. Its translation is CASSHSSGGENIQYF.

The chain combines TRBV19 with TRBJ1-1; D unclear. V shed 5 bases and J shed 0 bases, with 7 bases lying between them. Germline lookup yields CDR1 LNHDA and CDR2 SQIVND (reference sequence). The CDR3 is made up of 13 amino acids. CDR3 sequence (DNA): TGTGCCAGTAGTGAACACATGAACACTGAAGCTTTCTTT. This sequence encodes CASSEHMNTEAFF.

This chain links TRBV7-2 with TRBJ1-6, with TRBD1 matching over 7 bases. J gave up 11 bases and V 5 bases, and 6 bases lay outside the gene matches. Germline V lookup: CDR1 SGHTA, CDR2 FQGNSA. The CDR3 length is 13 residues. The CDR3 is CASSLTGVTPLHF. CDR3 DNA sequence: TGTGCCAGCAGCCTTACAGGGGTCACACCCCTCCACTTT.

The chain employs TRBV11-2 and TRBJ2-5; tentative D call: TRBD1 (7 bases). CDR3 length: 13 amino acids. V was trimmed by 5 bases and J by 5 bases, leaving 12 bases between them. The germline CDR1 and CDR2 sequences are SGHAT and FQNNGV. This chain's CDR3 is CASSKGAGETQYF. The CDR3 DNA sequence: TGTGCCAGCAGCAAGGGGGCGGGGGAGACCCAGTACTTC.

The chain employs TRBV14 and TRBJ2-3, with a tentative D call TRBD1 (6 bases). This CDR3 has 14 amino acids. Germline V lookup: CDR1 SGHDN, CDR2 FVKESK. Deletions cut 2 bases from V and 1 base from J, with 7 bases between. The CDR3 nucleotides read TGTGCCAGCAGCCAATACAGGGGCACAGATACGCAGTATTTT. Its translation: CASSQYRGTDTQYF.

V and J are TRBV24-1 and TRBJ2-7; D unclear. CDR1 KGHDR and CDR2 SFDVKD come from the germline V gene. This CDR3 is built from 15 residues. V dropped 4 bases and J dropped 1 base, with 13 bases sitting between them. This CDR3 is CATSESRPGSYEQYF. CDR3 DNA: TGTGCCACCAGTGAATCTAGACCTGGGTCCTACGAGCAGTACTTC.

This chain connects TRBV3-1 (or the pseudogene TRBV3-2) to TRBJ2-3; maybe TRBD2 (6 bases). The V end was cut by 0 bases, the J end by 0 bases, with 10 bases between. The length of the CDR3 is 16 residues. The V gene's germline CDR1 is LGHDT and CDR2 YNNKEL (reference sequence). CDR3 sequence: CASSQDAGPSTDTQYF. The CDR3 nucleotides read TGTGCCAGCAGCCAAGACGCGGGGCCTAGCACAGATACGCAGTATTTT.

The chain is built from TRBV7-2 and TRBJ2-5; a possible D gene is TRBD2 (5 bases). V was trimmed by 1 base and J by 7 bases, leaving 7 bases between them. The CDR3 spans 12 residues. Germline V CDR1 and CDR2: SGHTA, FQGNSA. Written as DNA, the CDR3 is TGTGCCAGCAGCTTAGGGGCGGGGACCCAGTACTTC. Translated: CASSLGAGTQYF.

Here the CDR3 reads CASSAGGSSNQPQHF. The CDR3 nucleotides read TGTGCCAGCAGTGCGGGGGGCTCTAGCAATCAGCCCCAGCATTTT. The V gene is TRBV2, the J gene TRBJ1-5; weak D call: TRBD1 (6 bases). Between the trimmed V and J ends, which lost 4 bases and 0 bases, there was a span of 10 bases. CDR3 length: 15 residues. Germline values: CDR1 SNHLY, CDR2 FYNNEI. Drawing the rest from reference TRBV2 and TRBJ1-5, the complete variable domain is EPEVTQTPSHQVTQMGQEVILRCVPISNHLYFYWYRQILGQKVEFLVSFYNNEISEKSEIFDDQFSVERPDGSNFTLKIRSTKLEDSAMYFCASSAGGSSNQPQHFGDGTRLSIL.

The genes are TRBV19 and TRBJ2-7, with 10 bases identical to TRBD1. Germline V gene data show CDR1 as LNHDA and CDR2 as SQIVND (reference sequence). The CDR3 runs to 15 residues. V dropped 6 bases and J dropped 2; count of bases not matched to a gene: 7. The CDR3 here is CASSETGTGAYEQYF. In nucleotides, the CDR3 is TGTGCCAGTAGCGAGACCGGGACAGGGGCCTACGAGCAGTACTTC. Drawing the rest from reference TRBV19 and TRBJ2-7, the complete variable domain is DGGITQSPKYLFRKEGQNVTLSCEQNLNHDAMYWYRQDPGQGLRLIYYSQIVNDFQKGDIAEGYSVSREKKESFPLTVTSAQKNPTAFYLCASSETGTGAYEQYFGPGTRLTVT.

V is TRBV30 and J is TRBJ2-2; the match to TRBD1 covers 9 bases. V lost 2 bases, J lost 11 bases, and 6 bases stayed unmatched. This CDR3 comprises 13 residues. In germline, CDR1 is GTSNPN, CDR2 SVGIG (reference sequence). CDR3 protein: CAWSRGTGYELFF. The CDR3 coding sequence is TGTGCCTGGAGTCGCGGGACAGGGTATGAGCTGTTTTTT.

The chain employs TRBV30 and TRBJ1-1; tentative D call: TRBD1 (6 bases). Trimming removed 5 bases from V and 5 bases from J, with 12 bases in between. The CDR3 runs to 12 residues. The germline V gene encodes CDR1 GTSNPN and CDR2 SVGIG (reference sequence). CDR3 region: CAWHRDLTEAFF. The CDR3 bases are TGTGCCTGGCACAGGGATTTGACTGAAGCTTTCTTT.

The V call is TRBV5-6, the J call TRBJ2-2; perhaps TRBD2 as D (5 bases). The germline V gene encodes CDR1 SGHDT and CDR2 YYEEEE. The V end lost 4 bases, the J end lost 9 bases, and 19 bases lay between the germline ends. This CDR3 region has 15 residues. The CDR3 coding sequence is TGTGCCAGCAGCAACCTGGACTCCCTCACGAGGGAGCTGTTTTTT. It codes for CASSNLDSLTRELFF.

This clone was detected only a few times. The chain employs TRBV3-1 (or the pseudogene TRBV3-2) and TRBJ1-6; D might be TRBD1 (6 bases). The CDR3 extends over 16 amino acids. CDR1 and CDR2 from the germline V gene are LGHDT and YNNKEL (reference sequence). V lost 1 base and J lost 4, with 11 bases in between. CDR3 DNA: TGTGCCAGCAGCCAAGTGACAGGCGGGTATAATTCACCCCTCCACTTT. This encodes CASSQVTGGYNSPLHF.

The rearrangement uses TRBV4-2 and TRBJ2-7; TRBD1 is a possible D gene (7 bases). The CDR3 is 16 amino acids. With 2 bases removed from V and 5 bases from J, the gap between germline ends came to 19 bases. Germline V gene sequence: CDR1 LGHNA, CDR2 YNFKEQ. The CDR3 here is CASSQPRLQGGHEQYF. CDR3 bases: TGTGCCAGCAGCCAACCCCGACTCCAGGGGGGTCACGAGCAGTACTTC.

The CDR3 DNA follows: TGCGCCAGCAGCCCAGATTCCAGTTTCAGCACTGAAGCTTTCTTT. Its translation: CASSPDSSFSTEAFF. This rearrangement joins TRBV4-3 to TRBJ1-1; the D is unclear. Trimming took off 4 bases at V and 4 bases at J, with 16 bases between the two ends. Germline lookup yields CDR1 LGHNA and CDR2 YSLEER. This CDR3 comprises 15 residues.

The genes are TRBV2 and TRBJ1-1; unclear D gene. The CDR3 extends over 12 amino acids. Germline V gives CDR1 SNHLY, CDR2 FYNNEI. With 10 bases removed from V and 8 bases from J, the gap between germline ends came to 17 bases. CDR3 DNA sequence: TGTGCCACCAGAATCGAGCGGGGAGAAGCTTTCTTT. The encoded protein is CATRIERGEAFF.

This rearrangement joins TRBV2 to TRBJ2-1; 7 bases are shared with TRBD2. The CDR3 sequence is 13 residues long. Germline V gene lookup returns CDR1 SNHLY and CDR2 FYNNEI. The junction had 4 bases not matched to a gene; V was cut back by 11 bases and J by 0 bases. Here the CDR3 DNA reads TGTGCCGGGGGGGGTAGCTCCTACAATGAGCAGTTCTTC. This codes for CAGGGSSYNEQFF.

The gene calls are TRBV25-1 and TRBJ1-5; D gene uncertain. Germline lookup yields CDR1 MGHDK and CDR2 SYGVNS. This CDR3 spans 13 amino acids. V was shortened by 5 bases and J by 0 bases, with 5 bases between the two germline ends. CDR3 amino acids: CASSRGSNQPQHF. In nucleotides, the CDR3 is TGTGCCAGCAGTCGGGGTAGCAATCAGCCCCAGCATTTT.

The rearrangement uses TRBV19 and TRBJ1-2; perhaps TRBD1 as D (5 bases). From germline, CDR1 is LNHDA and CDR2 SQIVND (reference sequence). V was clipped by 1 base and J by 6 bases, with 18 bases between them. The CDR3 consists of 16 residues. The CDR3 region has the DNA TGTGCCAGTAGTATAGGCGGGACTCAAAGTCGTCATGGCTACACCTTC. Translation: CASSIGGTQSRHGYTF.

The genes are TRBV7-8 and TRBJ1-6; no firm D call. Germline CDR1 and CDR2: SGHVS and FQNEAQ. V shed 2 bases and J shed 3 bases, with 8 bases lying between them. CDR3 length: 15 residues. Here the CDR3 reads CASSLRDNYNSPLHF. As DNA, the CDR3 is TGTGCCAGCAGCTTAAGAGACAACTATAATTCACCCCTCCACTTT.